The clone carrying this T cell receptor (beta chain) has just a few counts. This specimen comes from a study of identical twins. TCRdb redid the calling of the 5' RACE reads with MiXCR, one entry per CDR3 protein. The sample has some 1,700,000 distinct CDR3 sequences, 32% seen once. This sequence originates from a newborn girl in good health. Sequencing was performed on cord blood.

CDR3: CASSSQRLMLLNEQFF. CDR3 bases: TGTGCCAGCAGCTCCCAACGTTTAATGCTCCTCAATGAGCAGTTCTTC. This chain connects TRBV4-2 to TRBJ2-1; no reliable D call. CDR3 length equals 16 residues. V lost 5 bases and J 6 bases, leaving 20 bases between the germline ends. The germline V gene encodes CDR1 LGHNA and CDR2 YNFKEQ.